The 5 T cell receptor beta chains presented below share a single source sample, sequenced in a study of T cell responses to AZD1222 COVID-19 vaccine. Sequencing used immunoSEQ multiplex PCR; TCRdb keeps in-frame clones, though not all of them. The sample includes some 150,000 clones, more than 80% of them seen just once. The specimen was peripheral blood, collected on day 0 of AZD1222 vaccination. The receptors come from an adult in good health.

The chain combines TRBV6-1 with TRBJ1-6; no reliable D call. The CDR3 has 17 residues. V was pared by 4 bases and J by 13 bases, with 26 bases between. Looked up from germline, CDR1 is MNHNS and CDR2 is SASEGT. DNA of the CDR3: TGTGCCAGCAGTGTCACCGGCCCGGGCTCCCCAACGAGTCCCCTCCACTTT. This encodes CASSVTGPGSPTSPLHF.

V and J are TRBV19 and TRBJ2-2, with unresolved D. The CDR3 is 15 amino acids. Trimming took off 0 bases at V and 2 bases at J, with 7 bases between the two ends. In germline, CDR1 is LNHDA, CDR2 SQIVND (reference sequence). As DNA, the CDR3 is TGTGCCAGTAGTATAGAACGGTTAAACACCGGGGAGCTGTTTTTT. It is translated as CASSIERLNTGELFF.

In this sample, this clone turned up a few times. This chain uses TRBV7-9 with TRBJ1-2; D is possibly TRBD1 (5 bases). Germline V gene lookup returns CDR1 SEHNR and CDR2 FQNEAQ (reference sequence). CDR3 length: 14 residues. Trimming removed 0 bases from V and 6 bases from J, with 11 bases in between. CDR3 in DNA: TGTGCCAGCAGCTTAGCGGCGGCAGGGCATGGCTACACCTTC. This gives the protein CASSLAAAGHGYTF.

The DNA of the CDR3 is TGTGCCAGCACTGAGGGCGCAAAGGCTGAAGCTTTCTTT. This sequence encodes CASTEGAKAEAFF. This rearrangement joins TRBV28 to TRBJ1-1; D remains ambiguous. The V end lost 7 bases, the J end lost 6 bases, and 15 bases lay between the germline ends. The CDR3 extends over 13 amino acids. The germline V gene has CDR1 MDHEN and CDR2 SYDVKM.

The chain links TRBV5-4 to TRBJ1-3; no firm D call. Trimming took off 4 bases at V and 4 bases at J, with 9 bases between the two ends. This CDR3 is built from 13 residues. In germline, CDR1 is SGHNT, CDR2 YYREEE (reference sequence). The CDR3 region has the DNA TGTGCCAGCAGCCCGAACTCCGGAAACACCATATATTTT. Translating gives CASSPNSGNTIYF.